The entry below gives a single TCR beta chain sequence along with its context. This sample stems from a study of human T cells and chemical hapten exposure. Per the original methods: Counts of TCRs in each sample centred on a median of about 95,000 and extended from approximately 25,000 to 650,000. TCRdb processed the RACE reads anew with MiXCR; each CDR3 protein has one entry. TCRdb's processing, not the authors' own work, is the source of the V and J calls. This repertoire shows 95,000 to 130,000 distinct CDR3 sequences, around an eighth found once; its top ten account for approximately 1.4%. The time point denotes: patch test 1, 2 weeks after DPC sensitization. Treatment here: therapeutic diphenylcyclopropenone sensitization with weekly scalp DPC. The clonotype originates from a woman aged 45-60 years with alopecia areata. Some clones in this sample may be carry-over from other donors' samples. The sample in question was whole blood, obtained in connection with sensitization to the hapten diphenylcyclopropenone (DPC).

The CDR3 sequence: CASSQDPRGETQYF. CDR3 bases: TGTGCCAGCAGCCAAGACCCCCGGGGAGAGACCCAGTACTTC. The V and J genes are TRBV3-1 and TRBJ2-5, with D maybe TRBD2 (5 bases). Deletions cut 0 bases from V and 4 bases from J, with 9 bases between. The CDR3 has 14 amino acids. Germline loops: CDR1 LGHDT, CDR2 YNNKEL (reference sequence).